The rows below give T cell receptor beta chains drawn from one sample of a study of CD8+CD57+ T cells in acquired aplastic anemia. TCRdb reprocessed the reads via MiXCR and lists one record per CDR3 protein. Among around 170,000 distinct CDR3 sequences listed, just over 45% were seen once. Sample: sorted CD4+, CD8+, or CD8+CD57+ T cells (not recorded which) from PBMCs. The source of these receptors is a human donor in good health. Each CDR3 is given with its conserved first and last residue. Fields, in order: V gene, D gene, J gene, CDR3 length, clone size, CDR3 DNA, CDR3 protein. The D gene is left open where the match is weak. Clone sizes are given selectively: once, few, many, or a class where the clone is expanded.

v_call: TRBV6-1; d_call: TRBD1; j_call: TRBJ1-4; cdr3_length: 12; clone_size: few; cdr3_nt: TGTGCCAGCAGGCGACCAGGGGGAGTTGTGTTTTTT; cdr3_aa: CASRRPGGVVFF
v_call: TRBV9; d_call: -; j_call: TRBJ1-2; cdr3_length: 13; clone_size: many; cdr3_nt: TGTGCCAGCAGCGTAGACAGTAACTATGGCTACACCTTC; cdr3_aa: CASSVDSNYGYTF
v_call: TRBV7-3; d_call: TRBD1; j_call: TRBJ1-1; cdr3_length: 17; clone_size: many; cdr3_nt: TGTGCCAGCAGCTTAAGGGGGACAGGGGGAAGGAACACTGAAGCTTTCTTT; cdr3_aa: CASSLRGTGGRNTEAFF
v_call: TRBV7-3; d_call: TRBD1; j_call: TRBJ2-1; cdr3_length: 14; clone_size: -; cdr3_nt: TGTGCCAGCAGGACAACAGGGGGCGCACATGAGCAGTTCTTC; cdr3_aa: CASRTTGGAHEQFF
v_call: TRBV7-3; d_call: TRBD1; j_call: TRBJ2-2; cdr3_length: 14; clone_size: many; cdr3_nt: TGTGCCAGCAGCTACGACAGGGGTACCGGGGAGCTGTTTTTT; cdr3_aa: CASSYDRGTGELFF
v_call: TRBV15; d_call: -; j_call: TRBJ2-7; cdr3_length: 13; clone_size: few; cdr3_nt: TGTGCCACCAGCTCCCGGAGCTCCTACGAGCAGTACTTC; cdr3_aa: CATSSRSSYEQYF
v_call: TRBV15; d_call: -; j_call: TRBJ2-1; cdr3_length: 15; clone_size: -; cdr3_nt: TGTGCCACCAGCCCACGGGACTCCGGCTACAATGAGCAGTTCTTC; cdr3_aa: CATSPRDSGYNEQFF
v_call: TRBV2; d_call: -; j_call: TRBJ1-5; cdr3_length: 14; clone_size: once; cdr3_nt: TGTGCCAGCAGTCAGGACGGCGGCAATCAGCCCCAGCATTTT; cdr3_aa: CASSQDGGNQPQHF
v_call: TRBV10-3; d_call: -; j_call: TRBJ1-1; cdr3_length: 12; clone_size: many; cdr3_nt: TGTGCCATCAGGACCAGCCACACTGAAGCTTTCTTT; cdr3_aa: CAIRTSHTEAFF
v_call: TRBV20-1; d_call: TRBD2; j_call: TRBJ2-5; cdr3_length: 15; clone_size: few; cdr3_nt: TGCAGTGCTAGAAGCGGGGGACCGAACCAAGAGACCCAGTACTTC; cdr3_aa: CSARSGGPNQETQYF
v_call: TRBV11-2; d_call: TRBD2; j_call: TRBJ2-5; cdr3_length: 16; clone_size: many; cdr3_nt: TGTGCCAGCAGCTTAGTGGGACTAGCGGGTAGAGAGACCCAGTACTTC; cdr3_aa: CASSLVGLAGRETQYF
v_call: TRBV25-1; d_call: TRBD1; j_call: TRBJ2-3; cdr3_length: 16; clone_size: -; cdr3_nt: TGTGCCACCAGTGATTTGCAAGGGACAGGATCGAATGAGCAGTATTTT; cdr3_aa: CATSDLQGTGSNEQYF
v_call: TRBV29-1; d_call: TRBD1; j_call: TRBJ1-1; cdr3_length: 13; clone_size: -; cdr3_nt: TGCAGCGTTGAGACAGGGGTCGGAACTGAAGCTTTCTTT; cdr3_aa: CSVETGVGTEAFF
v_call: TRBV2; d_call: -; j_call: TRBJ2-1; cdr3_length: 17; clone_size: many; cdr3_nt: TGTGCCAGCAGTGAAGGGCTTCGGACAGCTGTAAGGAATGAGCAGTTCTTC; cdr3_aa: CASSEGLRTAVRNEQFF
v_call: TRBV7-3; d_call: TRBD2; j_call: TRBJ2-3; cdr3_length: 15; clone_size: -; cdr3_nt: TGTGCCAGCAGATGGACTAGCGGGGACACAGATACGCAGTATTTT; cdr3_aa: CASRWTSGDTDTQYF
v_call: TRBV20-1; d_call: -; j_call: TRBJ1-2; cdr3_length: 16; clone_size: many; cdr3_nt: TGCAGTGCCAGAGGCCAGACCCTTCTGGAGAACTATGGCTACACCTTC; cdr3_aa: CSARGQTLLENYGYTF
v_call: TRBV11-2; d_call: TRBD1; j_call: TRBJ1-2; cdr3_length: 14; clone_size: many; cdr3_nt: TGTGCCAGCAGCTTACCCTTCACAGGGGGCGGCTACACCTTC; cdr3_aa: CASSLPFTGGGYTF
v_call: TRBV18; d_call: TRBD2; j_call: TRBJ2-3; cdr3_length: 16; clone_size: -; cdr3_nt: TGTGCCAGCTCACCACCTAGCGGGAGGGACCCAGATACGCAGTATTTT; cdr3_aa: CASSPPSGRDPDTQYF
v_call: TRBV9; d_call: -; j_call: TRBJ2-1; cdr3_length: 14; clone_size: -; cdr3_nt: TGTGCCAGCAACGGGCCGGGGGCAAGCAATGAGCAGTTCTTC; cdr3_aa: CASNGPGASNEQFF
v_call: TRBV5-4; d_call: -; j_call: TRBJ1-6; cdr3_length: 14; clone_size: many; cdr3_nt: TGTGCCAGCAGCTTGGAGGGAGGTAATTCACCCCTCCACTTT; cdr3_aa: CASSLEGGNSPLHF
v_call: TRBV4-1; d_call: TRBD2; j_call: TRBJ2-5; cdr3_length: 13; clone_size: many; cdr3_nt: TGCGCCAGCAGCCAATGGCGGGGGGAGACCCAGTACTTC; cdr3_aa: CASSQWRGETQYF
v_call: TRBV5-6; d_call: TRBD2; j_call: TRBJ2-1; cdr3_length: 18; clone_size: -; cdr3_nt: TGTGCCAGCAGTCTAATCGGACTAGCAAGAAAAGAGGCGGTTGAGCAGCTCTTC; cdr3_aa: CASSLIGLARKEAVEQLF
v_call: TRBV2; d_call: -; j_call: TRBJ1-6; cdr3_length: 12; clone_size: -; cdr3_nt: TGTGCCTCCTCAAGGGGGGTTTCACCCCTCCACTTT; cdr3_aa: CASSRGVSPLHF
v_call: TRBV10-3; d_call: TRBD1; j_call: TRBJ2-7; cdr3_length: 15; clone_size: once; cdr3_nt: TGTGCCATCAGTGACCAAACAAAGACAGGGGACGAGCAGTACTTC; cdr3_aa: CAISDQTKTGDEQYF
v_call: TRBV3-1; d_call: -; j_call: TRBJ2-3; cdr3_length: 14; clone_size: few; cdr3_nt: TGTGCCAGCAGCCAATCGCGGGCTTCAGATACGCAGTATTTT; cdr3_aa: CASSQSRASDTQYF
v_call: TRBV10-1; d_call: TRBD2; j_call: TRBJ2-3; cdr3_length: 17; clone_size: many; cdr3_nt: TGCGCCAGCAGTGAAGCGGGAGGGATAGTCGGCACAGATACGCAGTATTTT; cdr3_aa: CASSEAGGIVGTDTQYF
v_call: TRBV2; d_call: -; j_call: TRBJ1-2; cdr3_length: 14; clone_size: -; cdr3_nt: TGTGCCAGCACTGAGGTCGACGGGTTTAGGGGCTACACCTTC; cdr3_aa: CASTEVDGFRGYTF
v_call: TRBV7-2; d_call: -; j_call: TRBJ2-5; cdr3_length: 14; clone_size: once; cdr3_nt: TGTGCCAGCAGCTCTGATGGATCAGCAGAGACCCAGTACTTC; cdr3_aa: CASSSDGSAETQYF
v_call: TRBV12-3/TRBV12-4; d_call: -; j_call: TRBJ2-7; cdr3_length: 14; clone_size: many; cdr3_nt: TGTGCCAGCAGGGCGGACGGAGCTCCCGGCGAGCAGTACTTC; cdr3_aa: CASRADGAPGEQYF
v_call: TRBV20-1; d_call: -; j_call: TRBJ1-3; cdr3_length: 15; clone_size: many; cdr3_nt: TGCAGTGCTAGAGAGGGGACAAACTCTGGAAACACCATATATTTT; cdr3_aa: CSAREGTNSGNTIYF
v_call: TRBV3-1; d_call: -; j_call: TRBJ2-5; cdr3_length: 17; clone_size: -; cdr3_nt: TGTGCCAGCAGCCAAGGAAGTCTGGGCGGTGGCCAAGAGACCCAGTACTTC; cdr3_aa: CASSQGSLGGGQETQYF
v_call: TRBV24-1; d_call: TRBD2; j_call: TRBJ2-7; cdr3_length: 12; clone_size: -; cdr3_nt: TGTGCCACCGGGAGGGCGATTTACGAGCAGTACTTC; cdr3_aa: CATGRAIYEQYF
v_call: TRBV24-1; d_call: -; j_call: TRBJ2-3; cdr3_length: 14; clone_size: few; cdr3_nt: TGTGCCACCAGTGACGCCAGGGCCGCAGATACGCAGTATTTT; cdr3_aa: CATSDARAADTQYF
v_call: TRBV7-3; d_call: TRBD2; j_call: TRBJ2-5; cdr3_length: 16; clone_size: -; cdr3_nt: TGTGCCAGCAGCTGGGGGACTAGGGATAAGCAAGAGACCCAGTACTTC; cdr3_aa: CASSWGTRDKQETQYF
v_call: TRBV29-1; d_call: -; j_call: TRBJ2-5; cdr3_length: 14; clone_size: few; cdr3_nt: TGCAGCGCGGAGGCTGGACTGGAAAGGGAGACCCAGTACTTC; cdr3_aa: CSAEAGLERETQYF
v_call: TRBV29-1; d_call: -; j_call: TRBJ2-7; cdr3_length: 11; clone_size: -; cdr3_nt: TGCAGCGCTGACACCTCCTACGAGCAGTACTTC; cdr3_aa: CSADTSYEQYF
v_call: TRBV18; d_call: -; j_call: TRBJ1-3; cdr3_length: 15; clone_size: few; cdr3_nt: TGTGCCAGCTCCCCCGACAGTAGCTCTGGAAACACCATATATTTT; cdr3_aa: CASSPDSSSGNTIYF
v_call: TRBV13; d_call: -; j_call: TRBJ1-1; cdr3_length: 16; clone_size: -; cdr3_nt: TGTGCCAGCAGCTCATGGACAGTGCAGATGAACACTGAAGCTTTCTTT; cdr3_aa: CASSSWTVQMNTEAFF
v_call: TRBV5-5; d_call: TRBD2; j_call: TRBJ2-7; cdr3_length: 15; clone_size: many; cdr3_nt: TGTGCCAGCAGCGCCGGGACTACAAACTCCTACGAGCAGTACTTC; cdr3_aa: CASSAGTTNSYEQYF
v_call: TRBV5-1; d_call: TRBD2; j_call: TRBJ2-3; cdr3_length: 16; clone_size: many; cdr3_nt: TGCGCCAGCAGCCCCTGGACTAGCGGGAGGGCGGATACGCAGTATTTT; cdr3_aa: CASSPWTSGRADTQYF
v_call: TRBV20-1; d_call: TRBD2; j_call: TRBJ2-3; cdr3_length: 16; clone_size: -; cdr3_nt: TGCAGTGCTAGACTTCTCCCCAGCGGGGCCACAGATACGCAGTATTTT; cdr3_aa: CSARLLPSGATDTQYF
v_call: TRBV19; d_call: -; j_call: TRBJ2-7; cdr3_length: 14; clone_size: -; cdr3_nt: TGTGCCAGTAGTATAGCTTACGGAGAGTACGAGCAGTACTTC; cdr3_aa: CASSIAYGEYEQYF
v_call: TRBV7-9; d_call: -; j_call: TRBJ2-5; cdr3_length: 11; clone_size: -; cdr3_nt: TGTGCCAGCAAGGAGGGAGAGACCCAGTACTTC; cdr3_aa: CASKEGETQYF